These 22 T cell receptor beta chains originate from one sample sequenced in a study of regulatory T cells in long-lasting Graves disease. Libraries of TCR beta came from iRepertoire HTBI primers plus Arm-PCR of CDR3 regions. TCRdb ran MiXCR on the multiplex PCR reads and lists one entry per CDR3 protein. The table lists approximately 400,000 distinct CDR3 sequences, about 10% of them singletons, with 15% to 20% in the top ten. Documented time point: newly diagnosed GD, antithyroid drugs for less than 3 months. The TCR library was made from RNA extracted from PBMCs. The same data also went into a second study, on T cells in Graves' hyperthyroidism and ophthalmopathy.

Specimen: peripheral blood mononuclear cells (PBMCs), collected at new diagnosis, from a patient treated with antithyroid drugs. The receptors shown here come from a woman between 18 and 30 years old with Graves disease.

This clonotype occurred many times. The CDR3 region has the DNA TGCGCCAGCGGCTCCGACACCATGAACACTGAAGCTTTCTTT. Amino acids: CASGSDTMNTEAFF. The chain combines TRBV4-1 with TRBJ1-1; D not resolved. The CDR3 contains 14 residues. Trimming took off 8 bases at V and 0 bases at J, with 13 bases between the two ends. The germline V gene encodes CDR1 MGHRA and CDR2 YSYEKL.

This clonotype occurred many times. The CDR3 loop reads CASSLDRDRAHEQYF. CDR3 in DNA: TGTGCCAGCAGCTTAGATAGGGACAGGGCCCACGAGCAGTACTTC. The J gene is TRBJ2-7, the V gene TRBV7-8, with 9 bases matching TRBD1. Germline assignment: CDR1 SGHVS and CDR2 FQNEAQ. The junction had 6 bases not matched to a gene; V was cut back by 1 base and J by 5 bases. There are 15 residues in the CDR3.

In its sample, this clonotype was seen a few times. V is TRBV2 and J is TRBJ2-7, with a tentative D call TRBD1 (6 bases). Trimming stripped 7 bases from V and 3 bases from J, with 31 bases between. The V gene's germline CDR1 is SNHLY and CDR2 FYNNEI. The CDR3 contains 19 residues. The CDR3 nucleotides read TGTGCCAGCACCCCTAGACGAATTCTTATTACGGGACACCGCTACGAGCAGTACGTC. This codes for CASTPRRILITGHRYEQYV.

This clonotype was recorded a few times. This chain joins TRBV7-6 and TRBJ2-7; D unresolved. Trimming shortened V by 5 bases and J by 7 bases, and 15 bases separated the two germline ends. The CDR3 has 13 amino acids. Germline V gives CDR1 SGHVS, CDR2 FNYEAQ. The chain's CDR3 is CASSLTGLGEQYV. The CDR3, as DNA: TGTGCCAGCAGCCTAACCGGGCTGGGGGAGCAGTACGTC.

A word on this clonotype: This may stem from a read error, because a much larger clone lies one nucleotide away. The chain uses TRBV6-2 or TRBV6-3 and TRBJ1-3; D not resolved. The CDR3 sequence is 16 residues long. The germline gives CDR1 MNHEY, CDR2 SVGEGT. Trimming shortened V by 7 bases and J by 0 bases, and 16 bases separated the two germline ends. In DNA, the CDR3 is TGTGCCAGCACCCGAACAGAGTTCAACTCTGGAAACACCATATATTTT. Translation gives CASTRTEFNSGNTIYF.

The rearrangement joins TRBV20-1 to TRBJ1-3; D not resolved. The germline V and J ends were trimmed by 7 bases and 0 bases, with 4 bases remaining between them. This CDR3 is built from 11 residues. Germline loops: CDR1 DFQATT, CDR2 SNEGSKA (reference sequence). CDR3 protein: CSVLSGNTIYF. The DNA of the CDR3 is TGCAGTGTCCTCTCTGGAAACACCATATATTTT.

This clonotype was seen only a few times. V usage is TRBV5-1 and J usage is TRBJ1-1; D gene unclear. Germline CDR1 reads SGHRS; CDR2 reads YFSETQ. The length of the CDR3 is 13 residues. Trimming left V 0 bases short and J 4 bases short, with 7 bases between. The CDR3 is CASSLVSLTEAFF. CDR3 sequence (DNA): TGCGCCAGCAGCTTGGTTAGCCTCACTGAAGCTTTCTTT. Full variable domain (rest looked up from reference TRBV5-1 and TRBJ1-1): KAGVTQTPRYLIKTRGQQVTLSCSPISGHRSVSWYQQTPGQGLQFLFEYFSETQRNKGNFPGRFSGRQFSNSRSEMNVSTLELGDSALYLCASSLVSLTEAFFGQGTRLTVV.

This clonotype was seen at least ten times. The chain couples TRBV24-1 to TRBJ1-5; D is undetermined. The V gene's germline CDR1 is KGHDR and CDR2 SFDVKD. The CDR3 length is 14 residues. Deletions cut 4 bases from V and 0 bases from J, with 6 bases between. The CDR3 region is CATSDLNSNQPQHF. DNA for the CDR3: TGTGCCACCAGTGACCTCAATAGCAATCAGCCCCAGCATTTT.

The table lists this clonotype with many counts. The chain joins TRBV6-1 to TRBJ1-1; D not certain. Per germline, CDR1 MNHNS and CDR2 SASEGT. This CDR3 region has 16 residues. Trimming stripped 2 bases from V and 0 bases from J, with 13 bases between. The CDR3 region is CASSENGGDVNTEAFF. CDR3 in DNA: TGTGCCAGCAGTGAAAATGGCGGAGACGTGAACACTGAAGCTTTCTTT.

In its sample, this clonotype was seen many times. The rearrangement uses TRBV7-6 and TRBJ2-7, with D unclear. V was pared by 2 bases and J by 2 bases, with 13 bases between. This CDR3 is 15 amino acids long. Germline CDR1 reads SGHVS; CDR2 reads FNYEAQ. Here the CDR3 reads CASSLLPGVTYEQYV. The CDR3 DNA is TGTGCCAGCAGCTTACTACCCGGAGTCACCTACGAGCAGTACGTC.

This chain joins TRBV14 and TRBJ2-7; D not resolved. Trimming left V 3 bases short and J 5 bases short, with 5 bases between. Germline loops: CDR1 SGHDN, CDR2 FVKESK. The CDR3 loop spans 11 amino acids. The CDR3 DNA is TGTGCCAGCAGCCATGCCGACGAGCAGTACTTC. Translation gives CASSHADEQYF.

In its sample, this clonotype was seen many times. CDR3: CASSSPGLAVTGELFF. The CDR3 DNA follows: TGTGCCAGCAGCTCCCCGGGACTAGCGGTTACCGGGGAGCTGTTTTTT. The chain employs TRBV7-9 and TRBJ2-2; 11 nucleotides align to TRBD2. Trimming removed 4 bases from V and 5 bases from J; junction bases left unmatched: 6. Germline loops: CDR1 SEHNR, CDR2 FQNEAQ (reference sequence). The CDR3 spans 16 residues.

CDR3 sequence (DNA): TGTGCCAGCAGCGCGGAATGCGAGCAGTACGTC. It encodes CASSAECEQYV. The genes are TRBV9 and TRBJ2-7; D unresolved. Germline CDR1 is SGDLS and CDR2 is YYNGEE. This CDR3 is built from 11 residues. With 3 bases removed from V and 6 bases from J, the gap between germline ends came to 7 bases.

Many counts were recorded for this clonotype. The rearrangement links TRBV7-2 to TRBJ2-4; perhaps TRBD1 as D (6 bases). The CDR3 runs 13 residues. Germline CDR1 and CDR2: SGHTA and FQGNSA. The V gene lost 3 bases and the J gene lost 10 bases, with 13 bases spanning the gap. The CDR3 nucleotides are TGTGCCAGCAGCTTGGGGGCCCCGCGGATTCAGTACTTC. This gives the protein CASSLGAPRIQYF.

This clonotype has only a few counts. The chain recombines TRBV4-3 with TRBJ2-1, with TRBD2 matching 7 bases. Trimming at V came to 1 base and at J to 0 bases, leaving 9 bases not matched to a gene. Per the germline V gene, CDR1 is LGHNA and CDR2 is YSLEER. The CDR3 consists of 18 residues. DNA of the CDR3: TGCGCCAGCAGCCAAGGGGGAGGCGGGAGAAGCTCCTACAATGAGCAGTTCTTC. Amino acids: CASSQGGGGRSSYNEQFF.

This clonotype was detected many times. This rearrangement joins TRBV20-1 to TRBJ2-5; no firm D call. This CDR3 has 15 amino acids. Trimming removed 1 base at V and 2 bases at J, with 14 bases between. CDR1 is DFQATT, CDR2 SNEGSKA, per germline (reference sequence). The CDR3 spells CSARGVAADQETQYF. As DNA, the CDR3 is TGCAGTGCTAGAGGGGTGGCGGCAGATCAAGAGACCCAGTACTTC.

Concerning this clonotype: A much more abundant neighbour one base away suggests this may be a read error. The rearrangement links TRBV28 to TRBJ1-2; the match to TRBD1 covers 7 bases. Germline CDR1 reads MDHEN; CDR2 reads SYDVKM. This CDR3 contains 14 residues. V shed 6 bases, J shed 2 bases, and the junction held 6 bases outside the gene matches. CDR3 nucleotides: TGTGCCAGCAGAGCAGGGACAGAGAACTATGGCTACACCTTC. The encoded protein is CASRAGTENYGYTF.

This clonotype appeared many times. The chain has TRBV20-1 and TRBJ2-7; 13 bases are shared with TRBD2. CDR3 length equals 16 residues. J gave up 3 bases and V 5 bases, and 10 bases lay outside the gene matches. Germline V gene sequence: CDR1 DFQATT, CDR2 SNEGSKA (reference sequence). The CDR3 loop is CSAFGGTSGALYEQYF. The CDR3 DNA is TGCAGTGCTTTTGGTGGGACTAGCGGGGCCCTCTACGAGCAGTACTTC.

This clonotype was observed at least ten times. The chain couples TRBV11-2 to TRBJ2-3, with a tentative D call TRBD1 (5 bases). Germline CDR1 reads SGHAT; CDR2 reads FQNNGV. The V gene lost 3 bases and the J gene lost 2 bases, with 15 bases spanning the gap. CDR3 length equals 16 residues. CDR3 amino acids: CASSFRGDLSTDTQYF. DNA for the CDR3: TGTGCCAGCAGCTTTAGGGGCGATCTTTCCACAGATACGCAGTATTTT.

This clonotype was observed many times. This chain uses TRBV5-6 with TRBJ1-1; perhaps TRBD1 as D (5 bases). CDR3 size: 15 residues. Per the germline V gene, CDR1 is SGHDT and CDR2 is YYEEEE. Trimming removed 4 bases from V and 5 bases from J, with 18 bases in between. CDR3 amino acids: CASSTTTDLETEAFF. CDR3 nucleotides: TGTGCCAGCAGCACGACGACAGACCTTGAGACTGAAGCTTTCTTT.

At least ten counts were recorded for this clonotype. The chain joins TRBV19 to TRBJ2-2; D perhaps matches TRBD2 (6 bases). V was pared by 6 bases and J by 3 bases, with 11 bases between. Germline V gene sequence: CDR1 LNHDA, CDR2 SQIVND (reference sequence). The CDR3 runs to 14 residues. The CDR3 protein is CASSWDSHTGELFF. CDR3 DNA: TGTGCCAGTAGCTGGGACTCACACACCGGGGAGCTGTTTTTT.

This clonotype was seen at least ten times. This chain uses TRBV2 with TRBJ2-7; 7 bases map to TRBD1. The CDR3 extends over 13 amino acids. Germline loops: CDR1 SNHLY, CDR2 FYNNEI. Losses at the gene ends were 6 bases for V and 2 bases for J; bases not matched to a gene: 4. The CDR3 sequence: CASRATGTYEQYF. CDR3 DNA: TGTGCCAGCAGGGCGACAGGGACCTACGAGCAGTACTTC. Looking up the rest from reference TRBV2 and TRBJ2-7 gives the full variable domain: EPEVTQTPSHQVTQMGQEVILRCVPISNHLYFYWYRQILGQKVEFLVSFYNNEISEKSEIFDDQFSVERPDGSNFTLKIRSTKLEDSAMYFCASRATGTYEQYFGPGTRLTVT.